The entry below describes one TCR beta chain. Its antigen remains undetermined. No base qualities exist here, and no much larger clone lies one base off it. The data are from a study of blood T cell repertoires in COVID-19 (dated by TCRdb to about 2020). Looking at the study overall: Collaborator samples came from the United States, Italy and Spain and covered acute and convalescent phases of COVID-19. The prospective study material was composed of cDNA or gDNA derived from T cells, B-cell-depleted T cells, or PBMCs. Deeply sampled blood TCRbeta repertoires from subjects exposed to, actively infected with, or recovered from COVID-19 were included in the dataset. The repertoires were made available in a free public database intended to serve as a resource for research on the immune response to SARS-CoV-2. Samples came from the ongoing ImmuneRACE study (first 160 participants) plus 1,254 subjects from 6 global collaborators. The sample metadata nearly always contained a de-identified subject ID, COVID-19 status, age in years and sex. HLA class I and class II types, where available, came from metadata supplied by the sample provider rather than from assay-based typing.

Collaborating institutions collected whole blood in K2EDTA tubes following their own protocols. For TCRbeta analysis, collaborators shipped samples in one of three forms: frozen whole blood, isolated PBMCs, or DNA extracted from either of those sample types. Overall study results and their limits: The quantity of clinical and demographic metadata differed by source and by participant and was supplied without curation.

The CDR3, cysteine through phenylalanine, is 15 amino acids long. Only the CDR3 part of the read is kept: 45 bases, read in frame from the first base. The germline V gene gives CDR1 as MNHEY and CDR2 as SVGAGI. V is pruned by 7 bases and J by 8 bases, leaving 9 bases of the junction without a gene match. The immunoSEQ Assay, a bias-controlled multiplex PCR, was used to amplify TCRbeta CDR3 regions from genomic DNA. As for the original processing: Within the assay, amplification of reference gene primers was used to estimate how many nucleated cells each sample contained. Sequence reads were collapsed and filtered to measure the absolute abundance of every unique TCRbeta CDR3 rearrangement. For each sample, productive Simpson clonality was calculated as the square root of Simpson's diversity index across productive rearrangements. TCRdb holds this immuneACCESS table with in-frame rearrangements only. Some clones are missing; in checked studies, unresolved V genes explain under half, and the rest has no known cause. V, J and clone size were drawn from that table, and D and trimming were deduced from the DNA. The sample table contains about 80,000 clones; only one count was recorded for 75% to 85% of them. The ten biggest clones cover under 35% of the sample.

This receptor was obtained from a human donor in a cohort sampled during active COVID-19. The sequenced material came from peripheral blood. Rearrangement joined TRBV6-5 to TRBJ1-6; TRBD1 lines up with 9 middle nucleotides. The CDR3 in this case is CASTWGDRAHSPLHF. The DNA is TGTGCCAGCACTTGGGGGGACAGGGCGCATTCACCCCTCCACTTT.